This T cell receptor beta chain was recorded in a study of beta chain features in type 1 diabetes (dated by TCRdb to 2017 to 2018). General notes on the study: Mean age, gender distribution, total cell number and subset yield did not differ between patients and healthy donors. A total of roughly 100,000,000 sorted cells were examined across all samples, and the number of cells per subset was strongly correlated with RNA yield. In the study, TCRB repertoires of sorted circulating CD4+ T cell subsets from recently diagnosed type 1 diabetes patients were compared with those of matched healthy donors. Regulatory and stem cell-like memory subsets were obtained from only 8 patients and roughly eight healthy donors, while naive and central memory subsets were obtained from all 28 donors.

Including the terminal cysteine and phenylalanine, the CDR3 comprises 14 residues. The only DNA kept is the CDR3, 42 bases in frame from the first base. CDR1 MDHEN and CDR2 SYDVKM are derived from the germline V gene. V is clipped by 2 bases and J by 0 bases, and the sequence between their germline boundaries is 2 bases long. The entire isolated RNA was reverse transcribed using the High Capacity cDNA Reverse Transcription Kit, and thus expressed TCRB transcripts were sequenced. Deep immunoSEQ sequencing was applied to naive, central memory and regulatory T cell samples, giving an average of approximately 3.8 million total reads per sample. Sorted cells were lysed in RLT buffer, and RNA was extracted using DNase-treated RNeasy Micro or Mini kits according to cell number. Each cell subset was processed on its own to prevent cross-contamination, while patient and healthy donor samples were processed together. The immunoSEQ multiplex PCR was used to amplify TCRB sequences from cDNA, yielding 87-bp fragments that span the CDR3 region. Sequencing of the amplicons was performed on the Illumina HiSeq platform. Processing in the source paper ran as follows. Synthetic template baselines were used to correct PCR bias computationally, reads within Hamming distance 2 were collapsed, and singletons that could not be merged were discarded. Reads were aligned against IMGT so that V, D and J genes, CDR3 length and insertions or deletions at six rearrangement sites could be assigned. Clonotype counts were normalized to sorted cell number within each subset before computing true diversity and Gini coefficients with the tcR R package. The overlap coefficient, calculated on TCRB nucleotide sequences, was used to quantify repertoire sharing. This immuneACCESS table, as held by TCRdb, lists in-frame sequences with V and J called but not all clones. Of the missing ones, under half trace to an unresolved V gene in checked studies; the others have no known cause. The V and J calls and clone size were taken over from that table, and D and trimming were inferred from the DNA. Present in this sample are under 200,000 clones, around 8.3% of which were seen just once. More than 0.5% of the sample rests with the top ten.

Here is what the overall study found, with its caveats: At VDJ recombination sites, patients with type 1 diabetes made fewer insertions and deleted more nucleotides, a pattern implying thymic rearrangement abnormalities. Naive, central memory and regulatory TCRB repertoires appeared to be more alike among patients than among healthy donors. HLA sub-analyses involved small numbers of individuals, so any influence of HLA type on TCRB rearrangement remained unresolved. Shorter templates might be favored by PCR, yet because patient and control samples were amplified and corrected together, any such skew would affect both groups equally. Because cDNA was sequenced instead of genomic DNA, highly expressing activated cells could be over-represented, though the groups showed no difference in activation or CD3 levels. Type 1 diabetes patients showed a moderate but significant shortening of TCRB CDR3 length in all four CD4+ subsets.

From each donor, a single peripheral blood sample of about 110 mL on average was drawn into heparinised tubes. Naive, central memory, regulatory and stem cell-like memory CD4+ T cells were sorted on a BD FACSAria II using a panel including CD45RO, CCR7, CD25, CD127, CD95 and CD27. All sorted populations exceeded 98% purity. Right away, PBMCs were isolated by Lymphoprep density gradient centrifugation and were stained directly, with no culture step. So that batch effects would be minimized, each experiment stained and sorted samples in pairs, pairing one healthy donor with one patient. Only a few counts were recorded for this clone. This clone's antigen is unknown. Base qualities are not at hand, and no much larger clone is one base apart.

Sequenced sample: central memory CD4+ T cells from blood. In this chain, TRBV28 is recombined with TRBJ2-6, with no confidently assigned D gene. This clonotype was obtained from a woman aged 18-35 years with type 1 diabetes. The sequenced DNA is TGTGCCAGCAGTTTACACTCTGGGGCCAACGTCCTGACTTTC. The resulting protein is CASSLHSGANVLTF. The CDR3 plus the reference TRBV28 and TRBJ2-6 genes for the other parts give the full variable domain: DVKVTQSSRYLVKRTGEKVFLECVQDMDHENMFWYRQDPGLGLRLIYFSYDVKMKEKGDIPEGYSVSREKKERFSLILESASTNQTSMYLCASSLHSGANVLTFGAGSRLTVL.